The clone carrying this T cell receptor (beta chain) was observed once. No antigen is known for it. Time point of the sample: week 35, safety follow-up. What each vaccine dose contained was 300 ug of mutant IDH1 20-mer peptide, accompanied by topical imiquimod. In every donor, the tumor was a new WHO grade 3 or 4 IDH1-mutant, ATRX-lost astrocytoma. The assay was immunoSEQ multiplex PCR, and TCRdb's table has in-frame clones only and misses some. The repertoire has around 57,000 clones, around 84% of them found once; the top ten carry approximately 4.1%. Germline V gene sequence: CDR1 SNHLY, CDR2 FYNNEI. With 7 bases removed from V and 1 base from J, the gap between germline ends came to 10 bases. CDR3 length equals 13 residues. This specimen comes from a study of a mutant IDH1 vaccine in newly diagnosed glioma. Across the study: Beforehand, treatment had been radiotherapy, temozolomide, or both; the majority received both. It was at week 35 that visit V12 occurred, and at week 47 that visit V13 did.

The chain carries TRBV2 and TRBJ1-1; D is possibly TRBD1 (6 bases). This receptor was taken from a man aged 30 to 39 with glioma. Sequenced material: PBMCs, taken from a glioma patient whose treatment included an IDH1 peptide vaccine. The CDR3 loop is CASTGQWNTEAFF. CDR3 DNA: TGTGCCAGCACCGGACAGTGGAACACTGAAGCTTTCTTT. Complete variable domain (other parts from reference TRBV2 and TRBJ1-1): EPEVTQTPSHQVTQMGQEVILRCVPISNHLYFYWYRQILGQKVEFLVSFYNNEISEKSEIFDDQFSVERPDGSNFTLKIRSTKLEDSAMYFCASTGQWNTEAFFGQGTRLTVV.